The TCR beta chain under discussion was sequenced for a study of response to subunit inactivated influenza vaccine listed by TCRdb under 2018. For context, the study as a whole: To follow how T cells responded to a trivalent subunit inactivated influenza vaccine, the researchers relied on deep quantitative profiling of the T cell receptor repertoire. The study at large found these results: The authors proposed that each seasonal influenza vaccination may bring in only a limited number of new T cells.

The protocol used for the library was RT-PCR. The sample was run on an Illumina HiSeq 2500. TCRdb took the public reads, trimmed them with fastp at Q25, ran MiXCR for clone calling and kept in-frame beta chains. Identical CDR3 protein sequences are pooled into one entry, listed with their most common genes and DNA. For this sample the table gives 400,000 to 550,000 distinct CDR3 sequences, of which around 25% were detected only once. 1.9% of the sample is in the top ten clones. This clonotype was found a few times. Its target antigen remains unknown. No per-base quality is available; no much larger clone lies one base away. Sequenced here: CD4+ T cells sorted from PBMCs, sampled about 5 days after vaccination. The sequence was collected from a man aged 45-65 years who received an inactivated influenza vaccine. Donor details come from another sample of the same person, matched by shared clones.

The DNA sequence follows: TGCGCCAGCAGCTTGGGTGGGTCCGCCGCGAACACCGGGGAGCTGTTTTTT. Its product reads: CASSLGGSAANTGELFF. The chain couples TRBV5-1 to TRBJ2-2; the D gene remains uncertain. For CDR1 and CDR2, the germline V gene lists SGHRS and YFSETQ. The CDR3 has 17 amino acids, counting the end cysteine and phenylalanine. Here the CDR3 DNA is all that survives: 51 bases in frame from base 1. The germline ends are 12 bases apart after V is trimmed by 0 bases and J by 0 bases.